The sequence of this T cell receptor (beta chain) was determined in a study of PD-L1 blockade in urothelial cancer. Study context: About 90% of the roughly 30 patients were men whose urothelial cancer was bladder-origin. Blood drawn 3 weeks (second dose) and 6 weeks after treatment start was analyzed. Blood samples contained a median around 140,000 T cells.

Libraries were prepared by immunoSEQ multiplex PCR; TCRdb keeps only in-frame clonotypes and omits some of them. Here the sample spans 100,000 to 150,000 clones, around 88% being singletons. This clone was observed once. CDR1 GTSNPN and CDR2 SVGIG come from the germline V gene (reference sequence). Trimming took 2 bases from V and 0 from J, leaving 8 bases between them. This CDR3 contains 14 residues. The time point is: peripheral blood 6 weeks after treatment start. Sequenced material: PBMCs, taken around atezolizumab (anti-PD-L1) treatment. The rearrangement joins TRBV30 to TRBJ1-3; D uncertain. This sequence was found in a man aged 50 to 60 with urothelial cancer. The CDR3 loop reads CAWSRRSSGNTIYF. The CDR3 DNA reads as TGTGCCTGGAGTCGGAGATCCTCTGGAAACACCATATATTTT.